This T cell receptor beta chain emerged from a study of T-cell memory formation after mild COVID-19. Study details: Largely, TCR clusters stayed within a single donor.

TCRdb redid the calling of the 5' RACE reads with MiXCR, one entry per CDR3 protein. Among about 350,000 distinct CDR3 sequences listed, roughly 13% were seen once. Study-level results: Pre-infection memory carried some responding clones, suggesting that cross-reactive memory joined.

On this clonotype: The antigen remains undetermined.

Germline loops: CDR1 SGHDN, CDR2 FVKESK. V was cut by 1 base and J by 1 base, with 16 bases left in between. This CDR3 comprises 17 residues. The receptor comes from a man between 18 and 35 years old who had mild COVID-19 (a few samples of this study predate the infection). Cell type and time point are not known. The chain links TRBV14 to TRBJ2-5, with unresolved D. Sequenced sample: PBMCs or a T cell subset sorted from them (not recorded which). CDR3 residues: CASSQGETKRFQETQYF. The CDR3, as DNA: TGTGCCAGCAGCCAAGGGGAAACTAAGCGATTCCAAGAGACCCAGTACTTC.